The T cell receptor (beta chain) under discussion was sequenced for a study of T cells in Graves' hyperthyroidism and ophthalmopathy. Germline loops: CDR1 MDHEN, CDR2 SYDVKM. Trimming left V 6 bases short and J 6 bases short, with 14 bases between. The CDR3 contains 14 residues. The source material, RNA transcripts, was used to amplify TCR beta CDR3 regions. TCR CDR3 underwent first-round RT-PCR with the HTBI primer set. TCRdb re-called the multiplex PCR reads through MiXCR, storing one row per CDR3 protein. The sample has about 700,000 distinct CDR3 sequences, around 15% seen once. The chain uses TRBV28 and TRBJ2-2, with D perhaps being TRBD1 or TRBD2 (7 bases each). The clonotype originates from a woman aged 18-29 years with Graves' hyperthyroidism. The specimen sequenced was blood. The CDR3 DNA is TGTGCCAGCAGCTACAGGGGAGGGGCCGGGGAGCTGTTTTTT. This gives the protein CASSYRGGAGELFF.